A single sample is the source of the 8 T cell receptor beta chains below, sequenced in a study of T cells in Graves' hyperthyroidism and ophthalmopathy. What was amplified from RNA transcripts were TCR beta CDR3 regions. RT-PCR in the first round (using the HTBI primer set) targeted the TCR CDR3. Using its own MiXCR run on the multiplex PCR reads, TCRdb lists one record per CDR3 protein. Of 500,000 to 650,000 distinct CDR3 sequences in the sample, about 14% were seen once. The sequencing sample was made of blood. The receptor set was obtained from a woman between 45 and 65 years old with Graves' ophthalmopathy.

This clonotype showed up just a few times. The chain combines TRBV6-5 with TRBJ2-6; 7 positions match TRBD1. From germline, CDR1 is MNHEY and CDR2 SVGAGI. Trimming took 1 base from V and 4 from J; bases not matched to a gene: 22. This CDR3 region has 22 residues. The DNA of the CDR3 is TGTGCCAGCAGTTACTTCCGAGGTGGACAGGTGGGGATGGGATCCGGGGCCAACGTCCTGACTTTC. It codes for CASSYFRGGQVGMGSGANVLTF.

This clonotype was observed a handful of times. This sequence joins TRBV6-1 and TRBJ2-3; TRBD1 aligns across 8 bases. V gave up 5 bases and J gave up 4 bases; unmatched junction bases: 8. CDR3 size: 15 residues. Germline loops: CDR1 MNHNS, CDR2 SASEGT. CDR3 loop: CASSPDRVSSDTQYF. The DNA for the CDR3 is TGTGCCAGCAGTCCGGACAGGGTATCATCAGATACGCAGTATTTT.

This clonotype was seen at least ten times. Here the CDR3 reads CASSFGLPADNEQFF. The CDR3 DNA is TGTGCCAGCAGCTTCGGACTACCCGCCGACAATGAGCAGTTCTTC. The V call is TRBV11-2, the J call TRBJ2-1; a weak D match, TRBD2 (6 bases). Deletions cut 3 bases from V and 5 bases from J, with 14 bases between. CDR1 and CDR2 from the germline V gene are SGHAT and FQNNGV. The CDR3 extends over 15 amino acids. The full variable domain, in which reference TRBV11-2 and TRBJ2-1 provide the parts outside the CDR3, is EAGVAQSPRYKIIEKRQSVAFWCNPISGHATLYWYQQILGQGPKLLIQFQNNGVVDDSQLPKDRFSAERLKGVDSTLKIQPAKLEDSAVYLCASSFGLPADNEQFFGPGTRLTVL.

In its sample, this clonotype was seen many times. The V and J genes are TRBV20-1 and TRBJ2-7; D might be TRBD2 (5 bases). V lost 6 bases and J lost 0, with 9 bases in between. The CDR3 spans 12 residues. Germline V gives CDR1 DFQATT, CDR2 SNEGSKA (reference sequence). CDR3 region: CSATRDSYEQYF. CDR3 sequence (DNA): TGCAGTGCCACGAGGGACTCCTACGAGCAGTACTTC.

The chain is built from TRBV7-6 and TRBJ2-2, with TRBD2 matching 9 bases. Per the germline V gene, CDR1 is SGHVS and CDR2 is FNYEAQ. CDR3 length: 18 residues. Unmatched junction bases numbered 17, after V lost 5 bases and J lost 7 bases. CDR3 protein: CASSPPQLAGALHGELFF. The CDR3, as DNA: TGTGCCAGCAGCCCACCTCAACTAGCGGGTGCTTTGCACGGGGAGCTGTTTTTT.

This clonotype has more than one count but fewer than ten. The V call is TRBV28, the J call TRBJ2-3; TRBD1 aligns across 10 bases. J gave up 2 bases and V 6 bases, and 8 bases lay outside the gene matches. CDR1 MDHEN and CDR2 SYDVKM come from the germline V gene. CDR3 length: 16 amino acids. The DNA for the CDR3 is TGTGCCAGCAGCTCGGGACAGGGGAGGCCCACAGATACGCAGTATTTT. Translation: CASSSGQGRPTDTQYF.

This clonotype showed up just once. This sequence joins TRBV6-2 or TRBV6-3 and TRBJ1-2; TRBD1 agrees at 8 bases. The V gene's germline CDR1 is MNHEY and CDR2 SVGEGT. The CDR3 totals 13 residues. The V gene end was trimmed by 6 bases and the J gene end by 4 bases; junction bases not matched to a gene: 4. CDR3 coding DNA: TGTGCCAGCAGAGCAGGGGGCGGCTATGGCTACACCTTC. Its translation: CASRAGGGYGYTF.

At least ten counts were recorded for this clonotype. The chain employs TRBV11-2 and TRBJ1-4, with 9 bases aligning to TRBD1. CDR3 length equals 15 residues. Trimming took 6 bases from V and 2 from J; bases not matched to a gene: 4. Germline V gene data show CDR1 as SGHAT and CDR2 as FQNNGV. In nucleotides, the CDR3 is TGTGCCAGCAGGAAGACAGGGGGGACTAATGAAAAACTGTTTTTT. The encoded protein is CASRKTGGTNEKLFF.